A selection of T cell receptor beta chains follows, all from one sample in a study of CD8+ T cells in alopecia areata. Sequencing was performed with immunoSEQ multiplex PCR; in TCRdb, only in-frame clones are kept and a portion is missing. Of 200,000 to 250,000 clones listed, around two fifths are singletons. The sample here was CD4+ T cells sorted from blood, taken around week 36, from a patient treated with tofacitinib. The receptor set was obtained from a human donor with alopecia areata. CDR3s include the opening cysteine and the closing phenylalanine or tryptophan. The D gene is left open where the match is weak. The listing skips clone size in some rows; elsewhere it reads once, few, many or a size class.

abundance: NA
d_gene: TRBD2
v_gene: TRBV25-1
j_gene: TRBJ2-1
CDR3nt: TGTGCCAGCAGTGAGACTAGCGGGAGCTCCTACAATGAGCAGTTCTTC
CDR3aa: CASSETSGSSYNEQFF

abundance: many
d_gene: TRBD1
v_gene: TRBV28
j_gene: TRBJ1-2
CDR3nt: TGTGCCAGCAGTATCCGACAGGGGAGCTATGGCTACACCTTC
CDR3aa: CASSIRQGSYGYTF

abundance: NA
d_gene: NA
v_gene: TRBV30
j_gene: TRBJ1-1
CDR3nt: TGTGCCTGGAGTGTTGGCCCCCTGAACACTGAAGCTTTCTTT
CDR3aa: CAWSVGPLNTEAFF

abundance: NA
d_gene: TRBD1
v_gene: TRBV19
j_gene: TRBJ2-2
CDR3nt: TGTGCCAGTAGTTCCGGGACAGGGAACACCGGGGAGCTGTTTTTT
CDR3aa: CASSSGTGNTGELFF

abundance: NA
d_gene: NA
v_gene: TRBV30
j_gene: TRBJ2-3
CDR3nt: TGTGCCTGGAGGAAGGGTTTAGGCACAGATACGCAGTATTTT
CDR3aa: CAWRKGLGTDTQYF

abundance: NA
d_gene: NA
v_gene: TRBV7-2
j_gene: TRBJ2-3
CDR3nt: TGTGCCAGCAGCTCCCGGACGGCAGATACGCAGTATTTT
CDR3aa: CASSSRTADTQYF

abundance: NA
d_gene: NA
v_gene: TRBV27
j_gene: TRBJ2-7
CDR3nt: TGTGCCAGCTCCACCTCCCACGAGCAGTACTTC
CDR3aa: CASSTSHEQYF

abundance: NA
d_gene: NA
v_gene: TRBV20-1
j_gene: TRBJ1-2
CDR3nt: TGCAGTGCTAGGATACCTGATGGCTACACCTTC
CDR3aa: CSARIPDGYTF

abundance: NA
d_gene: TRBD1
v_gene: TRBV28
j_gene: TRBJ2-7
CDR3nt: TGTGCCAGCAGCCCCAGGGGGACCGGGAACACCTACGAGCAGTACTTC
CDR3aa: CASSPRGTGNTYEQYF

abundance: NA
d_gene: NA
v_gene: TRBV5-1
j_gene: TRBJ2-5
CDR3nt: TGCGCCAGCAGCTTGTCAGGGAATCAAGAGACCCAGTACTTC
CDR3aa: CASSLSGNQETQYF

abundance: NA
d_gene: NA
v_gene: TRBV7-9
j_gene: TRBJ2-7
CDR3nt: TGTGCCACCTCGGGAGAAGCCTACGAGCAGTACTTC
CDR3aa: CATSGEAYEQYF

abundance: NA
d_gene: NA
v_gene: TRBV6-5
j_gene: TRBJ2-2
CDR3nt: TGTGCCAGCAGAGATCCACAGAAACCCGGGGAGCTGTTTTTT
CDR3aa: CASRDPQKPGELFF

abundance: NA
d_gene: NA
v_gene: TRBV29-1
j_gene: TRBJ1-1
CDR3nt: TGCAGCGTTGGTGACACTGAAGCTTTCTTT
CDR3aa: CSVGDTEAFF

abundance: NA
d_gene: NA
v_gene: TRBV5-1
j_gene: TRBJ1-1
CDR3nt: TGCGCCAGCAGCCAGACAGGACGGAACACTGAAGCTTTCTTT
CDR3aa: CASSQTGRNTEAFF

abundance: few
d_gene: NA
v_gene: TRBV27
j_gene: TRBJ1-2
CDR3nt: TGTGCCAGCAGTTTTAGTGGACAGCTTATCGGAGGCTACACCTTC
CDR3aa: CASSFSGQLIGGYTF

abundance: few
d_gene: TRBD1
v_gene: TRBV7-2
j_gene: TRBJ2-1
CDR3nt: TGTGCCAGCAGCTTAACTCGGACAGGGGGAAATGAGCAGTTCTTC
CDR3aa: CASSLTRTGGNEQFF

abundance: NA
d_gene: NA
v_gene: TRBV5-1
j_gene: TRBJ2-7
CDR3nt: TGCGCCAGCAGCGCGGACACGTACGAGCAGTACTTC
CDR3aa: CASSADTYEQYF

abundance: few
d_gene: NA
v_gene: TRBV6-1
j_gene: TRBJ2-7
CDR3nt: TGTGCCAGCAGCCAAGGCGGCGAGCAGTACTTC
CDR3aa: CASSQGGEQYF

abundance: few
d_gene: TRBD2
v_gene: TRBV4-3
j_gene: TRBJ2-7
CDR3nt: TGCGCCAGCAGCCGCGCATCTAGCGGGACCATCTACGAGCAGTACTTC
CDR3aa: CASSRASSGTIYEQYF

abundance: NA
d_gene: NA
v_gene: TRBV11-2
j_gene: TRBJ2-5
CDR3nt: TGTGCCAGCAGCTTTGGGACCCAGTACTTC
CDR3aa: CASSFGTQYF

abundance: NA
d_gene: NA
v_gene: TRBV6-5
j_gene: TRBJ1-1
CDR3nt: TGTGCCAGCAGCAAGGGCCTGAACACTGAAGCTTTCTTT
CDR3aa: CASSKGLNTEAFF

abundance: NA
d_gene: NA
v_gene: TRBV7-2
j_gene: TRBJ2-6
CDR3nt: TGTGCCAGCAGCTCCCAGGTTAACTCTGGGGCCAACGTCCTGACTTTC
CDR3aa: CASSSQVNSGANVLTF

abundance: few
d_gene: NA
v_gene: TRBV7-2
j_gene: TRBJ2-5
CDR3nt: TGTGCCAGCAGAACTGGTCCCGGTGGGGAGACCCAGTACTTC
CDR3aa: CASRTGPGGETQYF

abundance: NA
d_gene: TRBD1
v_gene: TRBV29-1
j_gene: TRBJ2-7
CDR3nt: TGCAGCGCCGGAGGAAACAGGGGGCGCGAGCAGTACTTC
CDR3aa: CSAGGNRGREQYF

abundance: few
d_gene: TRBD1
v_gene: TRBV6-6
j_gene: TRBJ2-5
CDR3nt: TGTGCCAGCAGTTTCGGGGGACAGGTTTCGACCCAGTACTTC
CDR3aa: CASSFGGQVSTQYF

abundance: few
d_gene: TRBD1
v_gene: TRBV2
j_gene: TRBJ2-5
CDR3nt: TGTGCCAGCAGTGAGGACAGGGGGTCCCGGGAGACCCAGTACTTC
CDR3aa: CASSEDRGSRETQYF

abundance: NA
d_gene: NA
v_gene: TRBV14
j_gene: TRBJ2-4
CDR3nt: TGTGCCAGCAGCCAATCAGGGGCCAAAAACATTCAGTACTTC
CDR3aa: CASSQSGAKNIQYF

abundance: NA
d_gene: NA
v_gene: TRBV5-1
j_gene: TRBJ1-1
CDR3nt: TGCGCCAGCAGCTTGAGACGGGGACGAGAGGATGAAGCTTTCTTT
CDR3aa: CASSLRRGREDEAFF

abundance: NA
d_gene: NA
v_gene: TRBV15
j_gene: TRBJ1-1
CDR3nt: TGTGCCACCAGCGGGGATGGGGGGACTGAAGCTTTCTTT
CDR3aa: CATSGDGGTEAFF

abundance: NA
d_gene: TRBD2
v_gene: TRBV4-1
j_gene: TRBJ2-1
CDR3nt: TGCGCCAGCAGCCAAGATGGGGGGACTACACCTTACAATGAGCAGTTCTTC
CDR3aa: CASSQDGGTTPYNEQFF

abundance: NA
d_gene: NA
v_gene: TRBV2
j_gene: TRBJ2-2
CDR3nt: TGTGCCAGCAGGCCTCAATCCCTAGCGACCGGGGAGCTGTTTTTT
CDR3aa: CASRPQSLATGELFF

abundance: NA
d_gene: NA
v_gene: TRBV15
j_gene: TRBJ1-2
CDR3nt: TGTGCCACCACCAACTCTCAGCGGGGCGACTATGGCTACACCTTC
CDR3aa: CATTNSQRGDYGYTF

abundance: NA
d_gene: NA
v_gene: TRBV6-5
j_gene: TRBJ2-7
CDR3nt: TGTGCCAGCAGGGAACCCGGGACGGCGACCTACGAGCAGTACTTC
CDR3aa: CASREPGTATYEQYF

abundance: few
d_gene: NA
v_gene: TRBV29-1
j_gene: TRBJ2-3
CDR3nt: TGCAGCGTGATGCCGGGCACAGATACGCAGTATTTT
CDR3aa: CSVMPGTDTQYF

abundance: few
d_gene: TRBD2
v_gene: TRBV11-2
j_gene: TRBJ2-7
CDR3nt: TGTGCCAGCAGCTCCTGGCGGGAGGCCTACGAGCAGTACTTC
CDR3aa: CASSSWREAYEQYF

abundance: NA
d_gene: TRBD2
v_gene: TRBV25-1
j_gene: TRBJ2-3
CDR3nt: TGTGCCAGCAGTGGAGTTAGCGGGATGGGTACAGATACGCAGTATTTT
CDR3aa: CASSGVSGMGTDTQYF

abundance: few
d_gene: TRBD1
v_gene: TRBV18
j_gene: TRBJ2-5
CDR3nt: TGTGCCAGCTCACCACCCGGCAGGGGGCAGGAGACCCAGTACTTC
CDR3aa: CASSPPGRGQETQYF

abundance: few
d_gene: TRBD1
v_gene: TRBV29-1
j_gene: TRBJ2-5
CDR3nt: TGCAGCGTTGAAATTGGGACAGGGGGTATGCAGACCCAGTACTTC
CDR3aa: CSVEIGTGGMQTQYF

abundance: few
d_gene: TRBD1
v_gene: TRBV29-1
j_gene: TRBJ2-7
CDR3nt: TGCAGCGTTGATGGGACAGGGGGTTCCTACGAGCAGTACTTC
CDR3aa: CSVDGTGGSYEQYF

abundance: NA
d_gene: TRBD2
v_gene: TRBV27
j_gene: TRBJ2-7
CDR3nt: TGTGCCAGCAGTTTTCGACTCCTACTAGCGGGAGGTAGCTACGAGCAGTACTTC
CDR3aa: CASSFRLLLAGGSYEQYF

abundance: NA
d_gene: TRBD1
v_gene: TRBV9
j_gene: TRBJ2-6
CDR3nt: TGTGCCAGCAGCCCTCGGACAGGGTCAGGGGCCAACGTCCTGACTTTC
CDR3aa: CASSPRTGSGANVLTF

abundance: NA
d_gene: NA
v_gene: TRBV27
j_gene: TRBJ1-1
CDR3nt: TGTGCCAGCAGTTTTGGGACCGCCCATGAAGCTTTCTTT
CDR3aa: CASSFGTAHEAFF

abundance: few
d_gene: TRBD2
v_gene: TRBV29-1
j_gene: TRBJ2-3
CDR3nt: TGCAGCGAAACTAGCGGGAGTGCAGATACGCAGTATTTT
CDR3aa: CSETSGSADTQYF

abundance: NA
d_gene: NA
v_gene: TRBV5-1
j_gene: TRBJ2-7
CDR3nt: TGCGCCAGCAGCTTTGGCGGTTCCTACGAGCAGTACTTC
CDR3aa: CASSFGGSYEQYF

abundance: NA
d_gene: TRBD2
v_gene: TRBV5-4
j_gene: TRBJ2-1
CDR3nt: TGTGCCAGCACCTCGGAGCGGGCTAGCGGGAGAACTGAGCAGTTCTTC
CDR3aa: CASTSERASGRTEQFF

abundance: NA
d_gene: TRBD2
v_gene: TRBV5-6
j_gene: TRBJ2-3
CDR3nt: TGTGCCAGCAGCTCGACTAGCGGGAGATTAGATACGCAGTATTTT
CDR3aa: CASSSTSGRLDTQYF

abundance: NA
d_gene: NA
v_gene: TRBV28
j_gene: TRBJ1-2
CDR3nt: TGTGCCAGCAGGGGGGGAGTCTATGGCTACACCTTC
CDR3aa: CASRGGVYGYTF

abundance: NA
d_gene: NA
v_gene: TRBV30
j_gene: TRBJ2-5
CDR3nt: TGTGCCTGGAGTATAACCGGGCCTAAAAAGGTGACCCAGTACTTC
CDR3aa: CAWSITGPKKVTQYF

abundance: few
d_gene: NA
v_gene: TRBV7-9
j_gene: TRBJ2-3
CDR3nt: TGTGCCAGCAGCCTCCCTCCAACAGATACGCAGTATTTT
CDR3aa: CASSLPPTDTQYF

abundance: NA
d_gene: NA
v_gene: TRBV6-5
j_gene: TRBJ1-5
CDR3nt: TGTGCCAGCAGGATAGACGGTCGCAATCAGCCCCAGCATTTT
CDR3aa: CASRIDGRNQPQHF

abundance: NA
d_gene: NA
v_gene: TRBV6-1
j_gene: TRBJ1-4
CDR3nt: TGTGCCAGCAGGCCGTTCGGCAGCGCACTGTTTTTT
CDR3aa: CASRPFGSALFF

abundance: NA
d_gene: NA
v_gene: TRBV7-2
j_gene: TRBJ2-1
CDR3nt: TGTGCCAGCAGCCAATCACGCTCCTACAATGAGCAGTTCTTC
CDR3aa: CASSQSRSYNEQFF

abundance: NA
d_gene: TRBD1
v_gene: TRBV29-1
j_gene: TRBJ2-1
CDR3nt: TGCAGCGTTGACCCCGGGACAGGGAACTACAATGAGCAGTTCTTC
CDR3aa: CSVDPGTGNYNEQFF

abundance: NA
d_gene: NA
v_gene: TRBV5-1
j_gene: TRBJ1-1
CDR3nt: TGCGCCAGCAGCTTGTCGGCGGGGAACACTGAAGCTTTCTTT
CDR3aa: CASSLSAGNTEAFF

abundance: NA
d_gene: NA
v_gene: TRBV7-3
j_gene: TRBJ1-1
CDR3nt: TGTGCCAGCAGCTTCACAATAAACACTGAAGCTTTCTTT
CDR3aa: CASSFTINTEAFF